One and the same sample provided the 27 T cell receptor beta chains below, sequenced in a study of human T cells and chemical hapten exposure. Time point reported: patch test 3, about 24 weeks after DPC sensitization. Treatment meaning: therapeutic diphenylcyclopropenone sensitization with weekly scalp DPC. TCRdb processed the RACE reads anew with MiXCR; each CDR3 protein has one entry. The data show some 96,000 distinct CDR3 sequences, roughly a quarter seen once. The source material was whole blood, sampled in connection with sensitization to the hapten diphenylcyclopropenone (DPC). Receptor source: a man aged 35-49 years with alopecia areata. Some clones in this sample may be carry-over from other donors' samples.

This clonotype was detected a few times. V gene TRBV20-1 combines with J gene TRBJ1-1; weak D call: TRBD1 (5 bases). The CDR3 has 12 residues. CDR1 DFQATT and CDR2 SNEGSKA come from the germline V gene (reference sequence). The ends were cut back, 3 bases at V and 6 bases at J, with 11 bases in the middle. CDR3 DNA: TGCAGTGCTAGCACCGGGGGGTCTGAAGCTTTCTTT. Protein sequence: CSASTGGSEAFF.

The chain recombines TRBV14 with TRBJ2-1; D perhaps matches TRBD2 (6 bases). The CDR3 covers 16 residues. V gave up 3 bases and J gave up 9 bases, with 21 bases separating them. Germline CDR1 SGHDN, CDR2 FVKESK. This chain's CDR3 is CASSQELGLLGGEQFF. CDR3 sequence (DNA): TGTGCCAGCAGCCAGGAGTTGGGACTCCTGGGGGGTGAGCAGTTCTTC.

This clonotype was found a few times. This chain links TRBV20-1 with TRBJ1-3; no clear D gene. CDR1 and CDR2 (germline): DFQATT, SNEGSKA (reference sequence). V shed 5 bases and J shed 0 bases, with 11 bases lying between them. The CDR3 runs 14 residues. The CDR3: CSAGGAGSGNTIYF. The CDR3, as DNA: TGCAGTGCTGGAGGCGCGGGCTCTGGAAACACCATATATTTT.

This sequence joins TRBV20-1 and TRBJ2-2; 14 nucleotides match TRBD2. With V trimmed by 6 bases and J by 7 bases, 4 bases remained unmatched. There are 14 residues in the CDR3. Germline CDR1 DFQATT, CDR2 SNEGSKA (reference sequence). The CDR3 DNA sequence: TGCAGTGCCCTGGGACTAGCGGGAGACGGGGAGCTGTTTTTT. It specifies CSALGLAGDGELFF.

This clonotype was found a few times. J is TRBJ1-1 and V is TRBV20-1, with a weak D call TRBD1 (5 bases). The CDR3 contains 14 residues. V was cut by 1 base and J by 5 bases, with 14 bases left in between. Looked up from germline, CDR1 is DFQATT and CDR2 is SNEGSKA (reference sequence). The CDR3 DNA reads as TGCAGTGCTAGAGTTGGGGGGTTGAGTACTGAAGCTTTCTTT. The encoded protein is CSARVGGLSTEAFF.

V is TRBV6-5 and J is TRBJ1-1; weak D call: TRBD1 (5 bases). Deletions cut 6 bases from V and 4 bases from J, with 18 bases between. Germline CDR1 and CDR2: MNHEY and SVGAGI. The CDR3 runs to 15 residues. The CDR3, as DNA: TGTGCCAGCAGACGGACATTCCGGAGTGGCACTGAAGCTTTCTTT. It specifies CASRRTFRSGTEAFF.

This clonotype was detected only a few times. This chain connects TRBV3-1 to TRBJ1-4; tentative D call: TRBD1 (5 bases). V dropped 4 bases and J dropped 7 bases, with 10 bases sitting between them. The V gene's germline CDR1 is LGHDT and CDR2 YNNKEL (reference sequence). CDR3 size: 13 residues. This chain's CDR3 is CASSPLGREKLFF. The CDR3, as DNA: TGTGCCAGCAGCCCATTGGGGCGTGAAAAACTGTTTTTT. The full variable domain, rest sourced from reference TRBV3-1 and TRBJ1-4, is DTAVSQTPKYLVTQMGNDKSIKCEQNLGHDTMYWYKQDSKKFLKIMFSYNNKELIINETVPNRFSPKSPDKAHLNLHINSLELGDSAVYFCASSPLGREKLFFGSGTQLSVL.

In regard to this clonotype: Relative to the germline gene, one junction end is altered; a read error may explain this. This chain uses TRBV12-3 or TRBV12-4 with TRBJ2-1; 7 nucleotides align to TRBD2. The CDR3 has 15 residues. The CDR3 sequence: CASSLEWGGYNEQFF. In DNA, the CDR3 is TGTGCCAGCAGCTTAGAGTGGGGAGGGTACAATGAGCAGTTCTTC.

This rearrangement joins TRBV6-5 to TRBJ2-5; 13 bases match TRBD2. The CDR3 contains 17 residues. V trimming: 0 bases; J trimming: 4 bases; junction bases outside the gene matches: 5. Looked up from germline, CDR1 is MNHEY and CDR2 is SVGAGI. CDR3 nucleotide sequence: TGTGCCAGCAGTTACTCGAGGACTAGCGGGAGAGTAGAGACCCAGTACTTC. Its translation is CASSYSRTSGRVETQYF.

This clonotype was observed a handful of times. The gene calls are TRBV16 and TRBJ1-6; D is undetermined. This CDR3 is 15 amino acids long. Germline CDR1 KGHSY, CDR2 FQNENV. V lost 6 bases to trimming and J lost 5 bases, with 14 bases between them. The CDR3 DNA reads TGTGCCAGCAGTCTAAGGACGGCGAATAATTCACCCCTCCACTTT. Amino acids: CASSLRTANNSPLHF.

This clonotype occurred a few times. This chain links TRBV27 with TRBJ2-3, with D unresolved. CDR3 length equals 13 residues. Trimming shortened V by 6 bases and J by 4 bases, and 11 bases separated the two germline ends. CDR1 is MNHEY and CDR2 is SMNVEV in the germline V gene (reference sequence). Written as DNA, the CDR3 is TGTGCCAGCAGAGGCCCCAACCCAGATACGCAGTATTTT. It encodes CASRGPNPDTQYF.

In this sample, this clonotype turned up many times. The rearrangement joins TRBV4-2 to TRBJ1-1; D possibly corresponds to TRBD1 (5 bases). CDR3 size: 15 residues. CDR1 LGHNA and CDR2 YNFKEQ come from the germline V gene. Trimming took 4 bases from V and 3 from J, leaving 15 bases between them. In nucleotides, the CDR3 is TGTGCCAGCAGCCCCACAGGCCTCACGGACACTGAAGCTTTCTTT. Amino acid sequence: CASSPTGLTDTEAFF.

The chain has TRBV7-9 and TRBJ2-1; 7 bases fit TRBD1. This CDR3 is built from 14 residues. The germline CDR1 and CDR2 sequences are SEHNR and FQNEAQ (reference sequence). V lost 5 bases, J lost 3 bases, and 4 bases stayed unmatched. This chain's CDR3 is CASSPGQNYNEQFF. The CDR3 bases are TGTGCCAGCAGCCCGGGACAGAACTACAATGAGCAGTTCTTC.

V and J are TRBV6-6 and TRBJ1-5; a weak D match, TRBD1 (5 bases). V was clipped by 7 bases and J by 3 bases, with 19 bases between them. This CDR3 spans 16 amino acids. The germline gives CDR1 MNHNY, CDR2 SVGAGI (reference sequence). CDR3 in DNA: TGTGCCAGCAATACCGACAGAGTTCATTTCAATCAGCCCCAGCATTTT. Translation: CASNTDRVHFNQPQHF.

The table lists this clonotype with many counts. The junction shows a germline mismatch at one end, possibly a read error. This chain joins TRBV12-3 or TRBV12-4 and TRBJ2-1; TRBD2 matches at 14 bases. The CDR3 consists of 13 residues. Written as DNA, the CDR3 is TGTGCCAGCAGAGGGACTAGCGGGAGTAATCGGGTCTTC. It specifies CASRGTSGSNRVF.

The chain couples TRBV20-1 to TRBJ2-4, with TRBD1 identical over 10 bases. V trimming: 1 base; J trimming: 7 bases; junction bases outside the gene matches: 4. The CDR3 is made up of 14 amino acids. The V gene's germline CDR1 is DFQATT and CDR2 SNEGSKA (reference sequence). The CDR3 DNA sequence: TGCAGTGCTAGAGGGCCGGGACAGGGGAACATTCAGTACTTC. Translated: CSARGPGQGNIQYF.

This clonotype was counted a few times. This chain connects TRBV11-1 to TRBJ2-7; D ambiguous. The CDR3 is 16 residues long. The germline V gene has CDR1 SGHAT and CDR2 FQDESV (reference sequence). V shed 1 base and J shed 3 bases, with 16 bases lying between them. The DNA for the CDR3 is TGTGCCAGCAGCTTAGACTTGGGCGGTCAGTACTACGAGCAGTACTTC. Its translation: CASSLDLGGQYYEQYF.

The gene calls are TRBV9 and TRBJ2-1; 9 bases agree with TRBD1. Germline values: CDR1 SGDLS, CDR2 YYNGEE. Trimming removed 0 bases from V and 4 bases from J; junction bases left unmatched: 2. This CDR3 contains 15 residues. CDR3 amino acids: CASSVGTGVYNEQFF. The CDR3 DNA follows: TGTGCCAGCAGCGTAGGGACAGGGGTATACAATGAGCAGTTCTTC.

The chain has TRBV12-3 or TRBV12-4 and TRBJ1-3, with a possible D match to TRBD1 (5 bases). CDR3 length: 15 amino acids. Trimming removed 6 bases from V and 0 bases from J, with 12 bases in between. The CDR3 region has the DNA TGTGCCAGCAGACTTAGACAGTTCTCTGGAAACACCATATATTTT. Translating it yields CASRLRQFSGNTIYF.

V and J are TRBV3-1 and TRBJ1-5; D unresolved. V lost 9 bases and J 6 bases, leaving 18 bases between the germline ends. Per the germline V gene, CDR1 is LGHDT and CDR2 is YNNKEL (reference sequence). The CDR3 length is 14 residues. The chain's CDR3 is CASSGLGNGQPQHF. The CDR3 DNA follows: TGTGCCAGTTCGGGCTTAGGGAATGGTCAGCCCCAGCATTTT.

The table lists this clonotype with a count of one. This chain joins TRBV20-1 and TRBJ2-4; 8 bases are a match to TRBD2. This CDR3 comprises 18 residues. CDR1 DFQATT and CDR2 SNEGSKA come from the germline V gene (reference sequence). V lost 3 bases to trimming and J lost 0 bases; unmatched junction nucleotides: 13. CDR3 nucleotide sequence: TGCAGTGCTAGTGGTCTAGCGGGCACCACCTTAGCCAAAAACATTCAGTACTTC. It is translated as CSASGLAGTTLAKNIQYF.

The chain uses TRBV15 and TRBJ1-6; D ambiguous. The CDR3 spans 14 residues. V lost 3 bases and J 7 bases, leaving 10 bases between the germline ends. Germline V gene sequence: CDR1 LNHNV, CDR2 YYDKDF (reference sequence). As DNA, the CDR3 is TGTGCCACCAGCAGCGACAAGGGCAATTCACCCCTCCACTTT. This sequence encodes CATSSDKGNSPLHF. Complete variable domain (other parts from reference TRBV15 and TRBJ1-6): DAMVIQNPRYQVTQFGKPVTLSCSQTLNHNVMYWYQQKSSQAPKLLFHYYDKDFNNEADTPDNFQSRRPNTSFCFLDIRSPGLGDTAMYLCATSSDKGNSPLHFGNGTRLTVT.

The chain carries TRBV5-1 and TRBJ1-5; the match to TRBD1 covers 10 bases. The V and J ends lost 4 bases and 5 bases, in that order; junction bases with no gene match: 6. The CDR3 extends over 15 amino acids. The V gene's germline CDR1 is SGHRS and CDR2 YFSETQ. As DNA, the CDR3 is TGCGCCAGCAGCCCAGGGGACAGGGGCGATCAGCCCCAGCATTTT. Translated, it gives CASSPGDRGDQPQHF.

This rearrangement joins TRBV3-1 to TRBJ2-1; the match to TRBD2 covers 9 bases. V lost 0 bases, J lost 6 bases, and 6 bases stayed unmatched. The CDR3 spans 16 residues. CDR1 and CDR2 (germline): LGHDT, YNNKEL (reference sequence). The CDR3 sequence: CASSQDLGLASNEQFF. The CDR3 nucleotides read TGTGCCAGCAGCCAAGATTTGGGACTAGCCTCCAATGAGCAGTTCTTC.

The rearrangement joins TRBV7-9 to TRBJ2-5; D unresolved. V was shortened by 5 bases and J by 2 bases, with 12 bases between the two germline ends. The CDR3 consists of 14 residues. From germline, CDR1 is SEHNR and CDR2 FQNEAQ (reference sequence). The CDR3: CASSRADGQETQYF. The CDR3 region has the DNA TGTGCCAGCAGCCGCGCTGACGGGCAAGAGACCCAGTACTTC.

This clonotype was counted only a few times. CDR3 sequence: CASQNQKLVQETQYF. As DNA, the CDR3 is TGTGCCAGCCAAAACCAAAAATTGGTCCAAGAGACCCAGTACTTC. The chain joins TRBV18 to TRBJ2-5; D is unclear. Trimming removed 8 bases from V and 1 base from J, with 17 bases in between. There are 15 residues in the CDR3. Per the germline V gene, CDR1 is KGHSH and CDR2 is LQKENI.

This chain joins TRBV29-1 and TRBJ2-1, with 7 bases identical to TRBD1. V lost 6 bases and J lost 7; bases outside the gene matches: 3. The CDR3 runs to 11 residues. From germline, CDR1 is SQVTM and CDR2 ANQGSEA. CDR3 in amino acids: CSVDRRNEQFF. CDR3 DNA sequence: TGCAGCGTGGACAGGCGGAATGAGCAGTTCTTC.